The 7 T cell receptor beta chains reported below all come from one sample, sequenced in a study of blood T cell repertoires in COVID-19. The repertoire was sequenced with immunoSEQ multiplex PCR; TCRdb's copy has only in-frame clones and lacks some. Seen here are roughly 48,000 clones, around 82% observed once, and the top ten hold roughly 4.8%. Input material: peripheral blood. The source is a human donor in a cohort sampled during active COVID-19.

The rearrangement uses TRBV30 and TRBJ2-7; 10 nucleotides align to TRBD2. The length of the CDR3 is 15 residues. V was pared by 5 bases and J by 2 bases, with 9 bases of the junction left unmatched. Germline-derived CDR1 and CDR2 are GTSNPN and SVGIG (reference sequence). CDR3 protein: CAWRPPSGGTYEQYF. The CDR3 nucleotides read TGTGCCTGGCGCCCGCCTAGCGGGGGAACCTACGAGCAGTACTTC.

This sequence joins TRBV7-9 and TRBJ1-1; 8 nucleotides line up with TRBD1. This CDR3 is built from 14 residues. The ends lost 5 bases at V and 5 bases at J; junction bases unmatched: 7. Germline V lookup: CDR1 SEHNR, CDR2 FQNEAQ (reference sequence). In nucleotides, the CDR3 is TGTGCCAGCAGCACCGGACAGGGTGGAACTGAAGCTTTCTTT. Protein: CASSTGQGGTEAFF.

The rearrangement uses TRBV7-6 and TRBJ2-3; maybe TRBD1 (6 bases). The germline V gene encodes CDR1 SGHVS and CDR2 FNYEAQ. Deletions cut 6 bases from V and 2 bases from J, with 15 bases between. There are 15 residues in the CDR3. The CDR3 nucleotides read TGTGCCAGCAGGGCGGACAGAACCAACACAGATACGCAGTATTTT. Its translation: CASRADRTNTDTQYF.

The J gene is TRBJ2-2, the V gene TRBV5-1; no reliable D call. The CDR3 has 11 amino acids. Per the germline V gene, CDR1 is SGHRS and CDR2 is YFSETQ. V lost 3 bases and J 8 bases, leaving 5 bases between the germline ends. The CDR3, as DNA: TGCGCCAGCAGCTCCCTGGGGGAGCTGTTTTTT. It yields the protein CASSSLGELFF.

The chain joins TRBV19 to TRBJ1-2; D perhaps matches TRBD1 (6 bases). This CDR3 has 15 amino acids. Germline CDR1 is LNHDA and CDR2 is SQIVND (reference sequence). V lost 5 bases and J 8 bases, leaving 21 bases between the germline ends. CDR3 bases: TGTGCCAGTAGTCTCGAGGACAGTGCGTTGAGGGGCTACACCTTC. As protein: CASSLEDSALRGYTF.

This chain joins TRBV10-1 and TRBJ1-1, with 7 bases lining up with TRBD1. The germline CDR1 and CDR2 sequences are WNHNN and SYGVQD (reference sequence). Trimming took 3 bases from V and 7 from J; bases not matched to a gene: 5. The CDR3 extends over 13 amino acids. The CDR3 sequence is CASSDARGYEAFF. As DNA, the CDR3 is TGCGCCAGCAGTGATGCCAGGGGGTATGAAGCTTTCTTT.

This sequence joins TRBV5-4 and TRBJ2-7; 13 nucleotides agree with TRBD2. The trim removed 2 bases at V and 2 bases at J, leaving 1 base unmatched. CDR3 length: 15 residues. In germline, CDR1 is SGHNT, CDR2 YYREEE (reference sequence). Here the CDR3 reads CASSFGTSGTYEQYF. CDR3 DNA sequence: TGTGCCAGCAGCTTTGGGACTAGCGGGACCTACGAGCAGTACTTC.